The 28 T cell receptor beta chains presented below share a single source sample, sequenced in a study of monozygotic twins with cystic fibrosis. TCRdb's copy holds only in-frame clones and misses some; the assay was immunoSEQ multiplex PCR. The repertoire has about 36,000 clones, under 90% of them found once; the top ten carry 1.5% to 2%. Material: blood. These receptors were obtained from a girl aged 2 to 10 with cystic fibrosis.

This chain connects TRBV15 to TRBJ1-5; D not certain. There are 18 residues in the CDR3. Germline V gene sequence: CDR1 LNHNV, CDR2 YYDKDF (reference sequence). The V end was cut by 0 bases, the J end by 0 bases, with 15 bases between. This chain's CDR3 is CATSREALPDLSNQPQHF. The CDR3 DNA follows: TGTGCCACCAGCAGAGAGGCCCTCCCGGACCTTAGCAATCAGCCCCAGCATTTT.

The chain uses TRBV5-1 and TRBJ1-1; D may be TRBD1 (5 bases). This CDR3 comprises 14 residues. The germline V and J ends were trimmed by 1 base and 4 bases, with 11 bases remaining between them. Germline-derived CDR1 and CDR2 are SGHRS and YFSETQ. The DNA of the CDR3 is TGCGCCAGCAGCTTGTCGGGGGATAGCACTGAAGCTTTCTTT. Translated, it gives CASSLSGDSTEAFF. The full variable domain, with the rest looked up from reference TRBV5-1 and TRBJ1-1, is KAGVTQTPRYLIKTRGQQVTLSCSPISGHRSVSWYQQTPGQGLQFLFEYFSETQRNKGNFPGRFSGRQFSNSRSEMNVSTLELGDSALYLCASSLSGDSTEAFFGQGTRLTVV.

This chain joins TRBV23-1 and TRBJ2-7; a possible D gene is TRBD1 (5 bases). TRBV23-1 has ORF status, its function being uncertain. The CDR3 length is 12 residues. The V end was cut by 4 bases, the J end by 6 bases, with 10 bases between. The CDR3 sequence: CASSRCGAEQYF. CDR3 DNA: TGCGCCAGCAGTCGATGTGGGGCCGAGCAGTACTTC.

V is TRBV14 and J is TRBJ2-1, with 7 bases aligning to TRBD1. This CDR3 is 14 amino acids long. The germline V gene encodes CDR1 SGHDN and CDR2 FVKESK. Unmatched junction bases numbered 12, after V lost 5 bases and J lost 11 bases. CDR3 nucleotides: TGTGCCAGCAGCGGACAGGTCAGAGGTACCCAGCAGTTCTTC. Protein: CASSGQVRGTQQFF. The whole variable domain, filled in from reference TRBV14 and TRBJ2-1, reads EAGVTQFPSHSVIEKGQTVTLRCDPISGHDNLYWYRRVMGKEIKFLLHFVKESKQDESGMPNNRFLAERTGGTYSTLKVQPAELEDSGVYFCASSGQVRGTQQFFGPGTRLTVL.

The genes are TRBV7-9 and TRBJ2-2, with D perhaps TRBD2 (5 bases). Per germline, CDR1 SEHNR and CDR2 FQNEAQ (reference sequence). The CDR3 has 16 amino acids. V lost 5 bases, J lost 0 bases, and 13 bases lay in between. CDR3 DNA: TGTGCCAGCAGCCCGCAGGTGCGGGCGAACACCGGGGAGCTGTTTTTT. Translated, it gives CASSPQVRANTGELFF.

The chain carries TRBV4-2 and TRBJ2-5, with D uncertain. This CDR3 contains 13 residues. The V gene lost 0 bases and the J gene lost 3 bases, with 5 bases spanning the gap. In germline, CDR1 is LGHNA, CDR2 YNFKEQ. The DNA of the CDR3 is TGTGCCAGCAGCCAAGATGGAAAAGAGACCCAGTACTTC. This encodes CASSQDGKETQYF.

The chain is built from TRBV5-4 and TRBJ1-2; tentatively, D is TRBD1 (6 bases). CDR3 length: 17 residues. V was clipped by 1 base and J by 6 bases, with 22 bases between them. CDR1 and CDR2 (germline): SGHNT, YYREEE (reference sequence). The CDR3 loop reads CASSLLLARGTYNGYTF. DNA of the CDR3: TGTGCCAGCAGCTTGCTCCTTGCGAGGGGGACTTACAATGGCTACACCTTC.

A remark on this clone: One end of the junction fails to match germline, which may point to a read error. The chain employs TRBV5-1 and TRBJ2-5; no clear D. Germline CDR1 and CDR2: SGHRS and YFSETQ. The CDR3 runs to 12 residues. CDR3 bases: TGCGCCAGCAGCTTGGATCGGGTCAAACCCCACTTC. Translation gives CASSLDRVKPHF.

The chain has TRBV27 and TRBJ2-7; D possibly corresponds to TRBD1 (6 bases). The V end lost 2 bases, the J end lost 3 bases, and 8 bases lay between the germline ends. This CDR3 is 13 amino acids long. Germline V gene data show CDR1 as MNHEY and CDR2 as SMNVEV (reference sequence). CDR3 region: CASSLAQGYEQYF. CDR3 nucleotide sequence: TGTGCCAGCAGTTTAGCACAGGGCTACGAGCAGTACTTC.

The chain couples TRBV2 to TRBJ2-1; D remains ambiguous. Trimming took 1 base from V and 10 from J, leaving 11 bases between them. Germline V CDR1 and CDR2: SNHLY, FYNNEI. CDR3 length: 13 residues. CDR3 sequence reads: CASSEGYIQEQFF. As DNA, the CDR3 is TGTGCCAGCAGTGAAGGGTACATTCAAGAGCAGTTCTTC.

The chain links TRBV7-2 to TRBJ1-2; TRBD1 is a possible D gene (6 bases). V lost 5 bases and J lost 4, with 23 bases in between. This CDR3 is 17 amino acids long. The V gene's germline CDR1 is SGHTA and CDR2 FQGNSA. CDR3 in DNA: TGTGCCAGCAGCCCCCAAGCCCATAACAGGGAAAGCTATGGCTACACCTTC. Its translation: CASSPQAHNRESYGYTF. The whole variable domain, filled in from reference TRBV7-2 and TRBJ1-2, reads GAGVSQSPSNKVTEKGKDVELRCDPISGHTALYWYRQSLGQGLEFLIYFQGNSAPDKSGLPSDRFSAERTGGSVSTLTIQRTQQEDSAVYLCASSPQAHNRESYGYTFGSGTRLTVV.

V gene TRBV18 combines with J gene TRBJ2-5; the D gene is possibly TRBD1 (6 bases). The CDR3 consists of 13 residues. V shed 6 bases and J shed 4 bases, with 12 bases lying between them. Germline loops: CDR1 KGHSH, CDR2 LQKENI. Here the CDR3 DNA reads TGTGCCAGCTCGCAAGGACAGCCAGAGACCCAGTACTTC. Protein product: CASSQGQPETQYF.

The chain links TRBV23-1 to TRBJ2-7; a possible D gene is TRBD1 (5 bases). Being an ORF, TRBV23-1 has a function that is uncertain. CDR3 length: 13 residues. The germline V and J ends were trimmed by 2 bases and 7 bases, with 12 bases remaining between them. The DNA of the CDR3 is TGCGCCAGCAGTCAACAGGGAATGGGGGAGCAGTACTTC. This sequence encodes CASSQQGMGEQYF.

The CDR3 DNA sequence: TGTGCCAGCAGCTTAGCGATCGTAAGGCCGAGAAACGAGACCCAGTACTTC. This translates into CASSLAIVRPRNETQYF. The rearrangement joins TRBV7-8 to TRBJ2-5, with unresolved D. V was shortened by 0 bases and J by 5 bases, with 19 bases between the two germline ends. The CDR3 consists of 17 residues. Germline values: CDR1 SGHVS, CDR2 FQNEAQ.

The V call is TRBV5-4, the J call TRBJ1-4; TRBD1 is a possible D gene (6 bases). V was pared by 4 bases and J by 3 bases, with 10 bases between. This CDR3 has 14 amino acids. Germline V CDR1 and CDR2: SGHNT, YYREEE (reference sequence). DNA of the CDR3: TGTGCCAGCAGCCCGGGGGCGGCTAATGAAAAACTGTTTTTT. Encoded protein: CASSPGAANEKLFF.

The sample holds a few counts of this clone. V is TRBV7-6 and J is TRBJ1-1; D remains unclear. The V and J ends lost 1 base and 7 bases respectively, with 4 bases between them. CDR3 length: 11 amino acids. Germline V gene sequence: CDR1 SGHVS, CDR2 FNYEAQ. The CDR3 DNA is TGTGCCAGCAGCTTAGGTGGTGAAGCTTTCTTT. Translated, it gives CASSLGGEAFF.

The V call is TRBV7-9, the J call TRBJ1-4; D uncertain. Per the germline V gene, CDR1 is SEHNR and CDR2 is FQNEAQ (reference sequence). V lost 6 bases and J lost 2, with 16 bases in between. The CDR3 has 16 residues. The DNA for the CDR3 is TGTGCCAGCAGTTCCAACCGTCGAGGGACTAATGAAAAACTGTTTTTT. Translation: CASSSNRRGTNEKLFF.

The chain carries TRBV7-8 and TRBJ2-3; D uncertain. Germline V gene lookup returns CDR1 SGHVS and CDR2 FQNEAQ. This CDR3 is 12 amino acids long. The ends were cut back, 2 bases at V and 4 bases at J, with 4 bases in the middle. DNA for the CDR3: TGTGCCAGCAGCTTATCTCCAGATACGCAGTATTTT. Translation: CASSLSPDTQYF.

The chain has TRBV4-1 and TRBJ2-5; D is unresolved. The V end was cut by 1 base, the J end by 4 bases, with 4 bases between. The germline CDR1 and CDR2 sequences are MGHRA and YSYEKL. The CDR3 loop spans 12 amino acids. The CDR3 DNA is TGCGCCAGCAGCCAAGGGCCAGAGACCCAGTACTTC. Translation: CASSQGPETQYF.

V is TRBV13 and J is TRBJ2-3; TRBD2 might be the D (6 bases). Trimming stripped 5 bases from V and 9 bases from J, with 24 bases between. The CDR3 has 16 amino acids. Germline loops: CDR1 PRHDT, CDR2 FYEKMQ (reference sequence). CDR3 nucleotides: TGTGCCAGCAGCCTAACCTCCGGGACTTCGCTGGGCACGCAGTATTTT. Its protein is CASSLTSGTSLGTQYF. The variable domain in full, completed from reference TRBV13 and TRBJ2-3, reads AAGVIQSPRHLIKEKRETATLKCYPIPRHDTVYWYQQGPGQDPQFLISFYEKMQSDKGSIPDRFSAQQFSDYHSELNMSSLELGDSALYFCASSLTSGTSLGTQYFGPGTRLTVL.

The chain combines TRBV19 with TRBJ1-2, with D possibly being TRBD1 (5 bases). The V and J ends lost 3 bases and 7 bases respectively, with 12 bases between them. CDR3 length: 13 amino acids. Looked up from germline, CDR1 is LNHDA and CDR2 is SQIVND (reference sequence). The CDR3 DNA is TGTGCCAGTAGTATCAGGGACTTAAGTGGCTACACCTTC. It is translated as CASSIRDLSGYTF.

V and J are TRBV19 and TRBJ1-6; D remains unclear. The CDR3 runs to 11 residues. Germline V CDR1 and CDR2: LNHDA, SQIVND (reference sequence). The V end was cut by 3 bases, the J end by 9 bases, with 3 bases between. The CDR3 nucleotides are TGTGCCAGTAGTATGGGTTCACCCCTCCACTTT. Encoded protein: CASSMGSPLHF.

The V and J genes are TRBV29-1 and TRBJ2-7, with 9 positions matching TRBD2. CDR1 and CDR2 (germline): SQVTM, ANQGSEA. With V trimmed by 6 bases and J by 3 bases, 6 bases remained unmatched. The CDR3 length is 13 residues. CDR3 amino acids: CSVAGLANYEQYF. CDR3 in DNA: TGCAGCGTCGCTGGACTAGCGAACTACGAGCAGTACTTC.

Only one count was recorded for this clone. The rearrangement uses TRBV4-3 and TRBJ2-1; 9 bases agree with TRBD1. Trimming cost V 2 bases and J 9 bases; bases outside gene matches: 11. The V gene's germline CDR1 is LGHNA and CDR2 YSLEER. CDR3 length: 16 amino acids. The CDR3 here is CASSQSAGTGLSEQFF. CDR3 sequence (DNA): TGCGCCAGCAGCCAATCAGCCGGGACAGGGCTATCTGAGCAGTTCTTC.

The V gene is TRBV5-1, the J gene TRBJ1-2, with D tentatively TRBD1 (5 bases). V was cut by 5 bases and J by 0 bases, with 17 bases left in between. CDR3 length equals 16 residues. The V gene's germline CDR1 is SGHRS and CDR2 YFSETQ. CDR3 amino acids: CASSGAYPAPNYGYTF. The CDR3 region has the DNA TGCGCCAGCAGTGGGGCCTACCCAGCCCCTAACTATGGCTACACCTTC.

This chain connects TRBV19 to TRBJ1-5; D gene ambiguous. The CDR3 has 13 amino acids. V dropped 3 bases and J dropped 4 bases, with 7 bases sitting between them. Germline V gives CDR1 LNHDA, CDR2 SQIVND (reference sequence). The CDR3 spells CASSMVGNQPQHF. The CDR3 DNA reads TGTGCCAGTAGTATGGTAGGTAATCAGCCCCAGCATTTT.

This chain links TRBV2 with TRBJ2-3; TRBD2 agrees at 8 bases. CDR3 length equals 18 residues. The V and J ends lost 5 bases and 1 base, in that order; junction bases with no gene match: 14. Germline lookup yields CDR1 SNHLY and CDR2 FYNNEI. CDR3 coding DNA: TGTGCCAGCAGTTCCTTCTTCGGAACTAGCGGCGGCACAGATACGCAGTATTTT. Amino acid sequence: CASSSFFGTSGGTDTQYF.

This clone showed up just once. The CDR3 DNA reads as TGCGCCAGCAGCCAAGTGGAGTCGGGGGACAATGAGCAGTTCTTC. Its protein product is CASSQVESGDNEQFF. This rearrangement joins TRBV4-1 to TRBJ2-1, with D possibly matching TRBD2 (6 bases). Germline loops: CDR1 MGHRA, CDR2 YSYEKL. V was shortened by 1 base and J by 5 bases, with 12 bases between the two germline ends. The CDR3 is 15 amino acids.